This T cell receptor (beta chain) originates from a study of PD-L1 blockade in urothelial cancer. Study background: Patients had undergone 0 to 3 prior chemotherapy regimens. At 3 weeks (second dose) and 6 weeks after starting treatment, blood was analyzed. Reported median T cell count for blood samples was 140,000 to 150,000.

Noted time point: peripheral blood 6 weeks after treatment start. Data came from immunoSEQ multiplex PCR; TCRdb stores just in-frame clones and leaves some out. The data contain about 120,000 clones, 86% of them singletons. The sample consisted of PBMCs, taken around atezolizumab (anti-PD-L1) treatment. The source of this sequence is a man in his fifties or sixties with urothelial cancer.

Written as DNA, the CDR3 is TGTGCCACCAGCAGGGGGGCCTATGTCGGCGGCAATGAGCAGTTCTTC. It encodes CATSRGAYVGGNEQFF. V usage is TRBV15 and J usage is TRBJ2-1; D is perhaps TRBD1 (6 bases). Per germline, CDR1 LNHNV and CDR2 YYDKDF (reference sequence). V gave up 3 bases and J gave up 6 bases, with 18 bases separating them. CDR3 length: 16 amino acids.